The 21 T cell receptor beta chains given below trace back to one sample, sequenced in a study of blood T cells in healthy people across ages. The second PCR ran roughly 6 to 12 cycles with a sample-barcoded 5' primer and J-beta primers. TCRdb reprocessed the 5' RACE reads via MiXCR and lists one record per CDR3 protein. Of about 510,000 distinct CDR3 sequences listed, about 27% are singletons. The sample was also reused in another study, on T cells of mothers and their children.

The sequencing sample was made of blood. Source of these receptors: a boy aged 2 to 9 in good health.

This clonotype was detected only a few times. CDR3 amino acids: CASSQARSGPYEQYF. In DNA, the CDR3 is TGCGCCAGCAGCCAAGCTCGGTCGGGACCCTACGAGCAGTACTTC. The chain is built from TRBV4-3 and TRBJ2-7, with D perhaps matching TRBD1 or TRBD2 (5 bases each). V lost 1 base, J lost 2 bases, and 12 bases lay in between. This CDR3 contains 15 residues. Germline V gives CDR1 LGHNA, CDR2 YSLEER.

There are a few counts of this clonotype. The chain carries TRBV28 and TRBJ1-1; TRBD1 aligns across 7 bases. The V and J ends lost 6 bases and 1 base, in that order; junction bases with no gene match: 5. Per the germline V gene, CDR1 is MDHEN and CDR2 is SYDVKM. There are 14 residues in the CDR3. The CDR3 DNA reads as TGTGCCAGCAGGCGGACAGGTGAGAACACTGAAGCTTTCTTT. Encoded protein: CASRRTGENTEAFF.

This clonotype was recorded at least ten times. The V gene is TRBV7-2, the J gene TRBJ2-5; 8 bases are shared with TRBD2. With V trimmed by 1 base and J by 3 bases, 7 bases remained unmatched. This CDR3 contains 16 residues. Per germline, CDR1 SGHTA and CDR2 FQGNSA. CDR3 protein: CASSLVSGSGEETQYF. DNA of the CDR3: TGTGCCAGCAGCTTAGTAAGCGGGAGCGGCGAAGAGACCCAGTACTTC.

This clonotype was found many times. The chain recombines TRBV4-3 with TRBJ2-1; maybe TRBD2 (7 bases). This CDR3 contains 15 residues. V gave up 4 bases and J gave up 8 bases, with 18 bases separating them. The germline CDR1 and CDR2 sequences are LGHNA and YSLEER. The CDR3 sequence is CASSPRARGGDEQFF. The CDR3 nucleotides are TGCGCCAGCAGCCCAAGGGCTAGGGGGGGGGATGAGCAGTTCTTC.

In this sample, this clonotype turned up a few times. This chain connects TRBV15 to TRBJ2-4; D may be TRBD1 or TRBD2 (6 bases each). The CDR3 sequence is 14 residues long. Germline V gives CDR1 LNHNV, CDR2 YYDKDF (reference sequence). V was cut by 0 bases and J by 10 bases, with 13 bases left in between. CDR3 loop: CATSRDVGGRIQYF. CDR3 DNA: TGTGCCACCAGCAGAGATGTGGGGGGCAGGATTCAGTACTTC.

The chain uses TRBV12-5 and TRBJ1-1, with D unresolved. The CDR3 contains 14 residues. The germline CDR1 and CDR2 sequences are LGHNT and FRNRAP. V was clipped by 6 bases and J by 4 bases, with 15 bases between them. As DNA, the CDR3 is TGTGCTAGTGGCCTTGCCGGGCTGGTCACTGAAGCTTTCTTT. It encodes CASGLAGLVTEAFF.

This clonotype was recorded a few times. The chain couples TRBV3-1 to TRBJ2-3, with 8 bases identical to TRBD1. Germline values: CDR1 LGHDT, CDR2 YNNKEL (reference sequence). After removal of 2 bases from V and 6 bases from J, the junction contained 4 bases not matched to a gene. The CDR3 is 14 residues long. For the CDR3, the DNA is TGTGCCAGCAGCCAAAGGCAGGGGGCGGATACGCAGTATTTT. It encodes CASSQRQGADTQYF.

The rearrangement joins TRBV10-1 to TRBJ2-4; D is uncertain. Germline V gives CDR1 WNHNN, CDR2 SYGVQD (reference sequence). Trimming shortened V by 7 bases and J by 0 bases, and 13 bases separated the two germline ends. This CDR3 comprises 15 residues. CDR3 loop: CASTHTNIAKNIQYF. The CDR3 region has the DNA TGCGCCAGCACCCATACAAACATAGCCAAAAACATTCAGTACTTC.

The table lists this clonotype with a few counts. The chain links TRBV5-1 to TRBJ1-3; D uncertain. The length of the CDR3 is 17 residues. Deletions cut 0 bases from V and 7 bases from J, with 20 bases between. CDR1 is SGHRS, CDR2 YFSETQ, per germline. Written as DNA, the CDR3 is TGCGCCAGCAGCTTGGAGCGGCGGAGGACCTGGCGGAACACCATATATTTT. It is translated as CASSLERRRTWRNTIYF. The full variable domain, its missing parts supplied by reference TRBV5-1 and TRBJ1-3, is KAGVTQTPRYLIKTRGQQVTLSCSPISGHRSVSWYQQTPGQGLQFLFEYFSETQRNKGNFPGRFSGRQFSNSRSEMNVSTLELGDSALYLCASSLERRRTWRNTIYFGEGSWLTVV.

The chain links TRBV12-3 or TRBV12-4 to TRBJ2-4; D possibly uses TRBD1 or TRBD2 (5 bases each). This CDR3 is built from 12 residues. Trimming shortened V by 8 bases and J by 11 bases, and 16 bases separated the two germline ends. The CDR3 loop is CASGPGRGLQYF. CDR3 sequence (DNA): TGTGCCAGCGGTCCGGGACGCGGACTTCAGTACTTC.

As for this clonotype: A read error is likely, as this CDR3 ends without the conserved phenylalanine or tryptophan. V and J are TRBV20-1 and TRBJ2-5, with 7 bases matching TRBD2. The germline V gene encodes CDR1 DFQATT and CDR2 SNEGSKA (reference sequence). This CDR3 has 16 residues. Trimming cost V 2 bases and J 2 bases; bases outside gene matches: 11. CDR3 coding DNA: TGCAGTGCTAGAAAGGGCTTAGCGGGCCGGCAAGAGACCCAGTACTCC. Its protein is CSARKGLAGRQETQYS.

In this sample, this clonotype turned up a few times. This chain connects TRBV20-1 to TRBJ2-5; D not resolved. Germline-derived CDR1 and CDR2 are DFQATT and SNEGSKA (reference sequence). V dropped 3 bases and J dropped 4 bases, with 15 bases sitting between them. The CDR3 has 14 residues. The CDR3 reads CSASNTWAAETQYF. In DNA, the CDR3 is TGCAGTGCTAGTAATACTTGGGCCGCAGAGACCCAGTACTTC.

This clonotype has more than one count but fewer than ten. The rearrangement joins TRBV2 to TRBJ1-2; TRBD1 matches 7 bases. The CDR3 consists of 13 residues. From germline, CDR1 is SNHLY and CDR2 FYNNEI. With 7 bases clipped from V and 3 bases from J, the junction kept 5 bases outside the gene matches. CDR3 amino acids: CASKQGLDYGYTF. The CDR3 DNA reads TGTGCCAGCAAACAGGGGCTGGACTATGGCTACACCTTC.

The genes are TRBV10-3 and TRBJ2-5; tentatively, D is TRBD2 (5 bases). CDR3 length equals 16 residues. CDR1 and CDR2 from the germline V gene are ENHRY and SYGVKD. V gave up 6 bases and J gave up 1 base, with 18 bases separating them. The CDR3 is CAISGTLLGPQETQYF. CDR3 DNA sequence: TGTGCCATCAGCGGAACCCTACTAGGGCCCCAAGAGACCCAGTACTTC.

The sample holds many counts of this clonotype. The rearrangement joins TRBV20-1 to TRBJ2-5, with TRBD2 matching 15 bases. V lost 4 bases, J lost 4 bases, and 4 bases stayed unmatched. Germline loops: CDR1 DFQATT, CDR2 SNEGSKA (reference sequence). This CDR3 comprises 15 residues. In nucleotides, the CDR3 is TGCAGTGCTAACGGACTAGCGGGAGGGCGAGAGACCCAGTACTTC. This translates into CSANGLAGGRETQYF.

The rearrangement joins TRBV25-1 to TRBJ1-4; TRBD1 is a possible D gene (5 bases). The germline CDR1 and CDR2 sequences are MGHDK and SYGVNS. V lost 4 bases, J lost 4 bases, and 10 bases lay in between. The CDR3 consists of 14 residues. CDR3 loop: CASSVPGHNEKLFF. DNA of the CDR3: TGTGCCAGCAGTGTTCCGGGGCATAATGAAAAACTGTTTTTT.

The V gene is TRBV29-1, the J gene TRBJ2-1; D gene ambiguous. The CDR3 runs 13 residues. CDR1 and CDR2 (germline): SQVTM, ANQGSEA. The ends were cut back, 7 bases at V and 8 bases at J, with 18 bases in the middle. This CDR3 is CSGDGYFTDEQFF. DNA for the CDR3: TGCAGCGGAGACGGATATTTTACGGATGAGCAGTTCTTC.

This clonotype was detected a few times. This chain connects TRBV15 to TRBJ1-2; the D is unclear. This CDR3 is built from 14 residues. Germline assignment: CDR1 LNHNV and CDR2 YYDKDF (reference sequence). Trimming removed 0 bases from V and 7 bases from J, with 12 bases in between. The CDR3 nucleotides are TGTGCCACCAGCAGAGAAGACGGGGTTGGTGGCTACACCTTC. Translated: CATSREDGVGGYTF.

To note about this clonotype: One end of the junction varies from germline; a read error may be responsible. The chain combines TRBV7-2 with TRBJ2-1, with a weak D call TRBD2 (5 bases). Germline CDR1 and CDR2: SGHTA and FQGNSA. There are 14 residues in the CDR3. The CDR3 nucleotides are TGTGCCAACAGCCTCCGGGGTAGATACAATGAGCAGTTCTTC. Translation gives CANSLRGRYNEQFF. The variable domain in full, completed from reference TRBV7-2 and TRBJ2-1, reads GAGVSQSPSNKVTEKGKDVELRCDPISGHTALYWYRQSLGQGLEFLIYFQGNSAPDKSGLPSDRFSAERTGGSVSTLTIQRTQQEDSAVYLCANSLRGRYNEQFFGPGTRLTVL.

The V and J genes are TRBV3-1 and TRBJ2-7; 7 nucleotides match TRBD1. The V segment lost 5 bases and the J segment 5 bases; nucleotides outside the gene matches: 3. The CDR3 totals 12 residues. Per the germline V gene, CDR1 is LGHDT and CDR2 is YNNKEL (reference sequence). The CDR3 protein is CASSGQADEQYF. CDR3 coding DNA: TGTGCCAGCAGCGGACAGGCCGACGAGCAGTACTTC.

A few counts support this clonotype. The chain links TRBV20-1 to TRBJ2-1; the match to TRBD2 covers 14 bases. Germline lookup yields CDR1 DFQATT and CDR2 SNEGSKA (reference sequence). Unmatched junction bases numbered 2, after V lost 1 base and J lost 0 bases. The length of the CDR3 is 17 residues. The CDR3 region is CSARGGTSGGSYNEQFF. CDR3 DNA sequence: TGCAGTGCTAGAGGCGGGACTAGCGGGGGCTCCTACAATGAGCAGTTCTTC.